These 9 T cell receptor beta chains came from one sample sequenced in a study of tumour-infiltrating T cells in Burkitt lymphoma. Using immunoSEQ multiplex PCR, the repertoire was profiled, and TCRdb retains in-frame clones only, with some absent. The sample includes 46,000 or so clones, around 32% of them seen just once. The specimen sequenced was tumor tissue. All receptors derive from a human donor with Burkitt lymphoma.

The rearrangement uses TRBV4-1 and TRBJ1-4; 7 positions agree with TRBD1. Germline assignment: CDR1 MGHRA and CDR2 YSYEKL. The CDR3 runs to 14 residues. The J segment lost 10 bases and the V segment lost 4 bases, leaving 9 bases of the junction unmatched. The CDR3 region is CASSRTGQDGKLFF. The CDR3 DNA reads TGCGCCAGCAGCCGGACAGGTCAGGATGGAAAACTGTTTTTT.

This clone was seen more than once but under ten times. This chain uses TRBV7-9 with TRBJ1-3; D is ambiguous. This CDR3 has 15 residues. The V gene's germline CDR1 is SEHNR and CDR2 FQNEAQ (reference sequence). V lost 3 bases to trimming and J lost 0 bases, with 9 bases between them. The DNA of the CDR3 is TGTGCCAGCAGCTTTGGACCCTCCTCTGGAAACACCATATATTTT. Translation gives CASSFGPSSGNTIYF.

V usage is TRBV7-2 and J usage is TRBJ2-1; 7 nucleotides match TRBD2. V trimming: 5 bases; J trimming: 2 bases; junction bases outside the gene matches: 6. Germline values: CDR1 SGHTA, CDR2 FQGNSA. The CDR3 length is 15 residues. CDR3 in DNA: TGTGCCAGCAGCGGGGGGGGGTCTCCCTACAATGAGCAGTTCTTC. This sequence encodes CASSGGGSPYNEQFF. The complete variable domain, with remaining parts taken from reference TRBV7-2 and TRBJ2-1, reads GAGVSQSPSNKVTEKGKDVELRCDPISGHTALYWYRQSLGQGLEFLIYFQGNSAPDKSGLPSDRFSAERTGGSVSTLTIQRTQQEDSAVYLCASSGGGSPYNEQFFGPGTRLTVL.

This chain links TRBV10-3 with TRBJ1-1; tentative D call: TRBD1 (5 bases). Germline CDR1 and CDR2: ENHRY and SYGVKD. This CDR3 region has 12 residues. V shed 6 bases and J shed 1 base, with 6 bases lying between them. CDR3 DNA: TGTGCCATCAGGGGGGGGAACACTGAAGCTTTCTTT. This gives the protein CAIRGGNTEAFF.

V and J are TRBV5-4 and TRBJ1-2; D is unresolved. Germline V gives CDR1 SGHNT, CDR2 YYREEE (reference sequence). V was trimmed by 4 bases and J by 0 bases, leaving 10 bases between them. The CDR3 extends over 14 amino acids. CDR3 sequence: CASSPTTSNYGYTF. CDR3 bases: TGTGCCAGCAGCCCCACCACCTCTAACTATGGCTACACCTTC.

This sequence joins TRBV5-1 and TRBJ2-5; maybe TRBD2 (6 bases). The V gene's germline CDR1 is SGHRS and CDR2 YFSETQ. The V end lost 2 bases, the J end lost 5 bases, and 16 bases lay between the germline ends. The CDR3 length is 15 residues. The CDR3 is CASSLRTEGMETQYF. Written as DNA, the CDR3 is TGCGCCAGCAGCTTACGTACGGAGGGAATGGAGACCCAGTACTTC.

The V gene is TRBV29-1, the J gene TRBJ2-7; 9 bases are shared with TRBD1. The V segment lost 7 bases and the J segment 7 bases; nucleotides outside the gene matches: 8. Germline V lookup: CDR1 SQVTM, CDR2 ANQGSEA. This CDR3 contains 12 residues. The CDR3 is CSAGQGQREQYF. The CDR3 nucleotides read TGCAGCGCGGGACAGGGTCAACGAGAGCAGTACTTC.

This clone was seen a handful of times. V and J are TRBV30 and TRBJ1-5; possibly TRBD1 for D (5 bases). The CDR3 consists of 13 residues. Germline V gene data show CDR1 as GTSNPN and CDR2 as SVGIG (reference sequence). V dropped 1 base and J dropped 4 bases, with 8 bases sitting between them. The CDR3 DNA follows: TGTGCCTGGAGTGAACAGGTAAATCAGCCCCAGCATTTT. Encoded protein: CAWSEQVNQPQHF.

The chain carries TRBV7-9 and TRBJ2-5; 10 bases line up with TRBD1. The CDR3 totals 15 residues. In germline, CDR1 is SEHNR, CDR2 FQNEAQ (reference sequence). With V trimmed by 2 bases and J by 4 bases, 4 bases remained unmatched. The CDR3 is CASSLRRTGGETQYF. CDR3 DNA: TGTGCCAGCAGCTTACGACGGACAGGGGGAGAGACCCAGTACTTC.